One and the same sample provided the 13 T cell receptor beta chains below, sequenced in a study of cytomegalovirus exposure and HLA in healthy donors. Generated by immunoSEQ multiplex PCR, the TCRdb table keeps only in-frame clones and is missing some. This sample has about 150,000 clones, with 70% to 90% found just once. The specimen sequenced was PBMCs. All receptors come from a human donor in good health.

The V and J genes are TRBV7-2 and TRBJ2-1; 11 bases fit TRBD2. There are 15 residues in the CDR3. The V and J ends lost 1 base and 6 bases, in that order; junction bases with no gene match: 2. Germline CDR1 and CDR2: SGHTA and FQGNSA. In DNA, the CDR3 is TGTGCCAGCAGCTTAGTAGGGACTAGCGGCAATGAGCAGTTCTTC. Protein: CASSLVGTSGNEQFF. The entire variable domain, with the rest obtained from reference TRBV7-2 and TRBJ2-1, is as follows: GAGVSQSPSNKVTEKGKDVELRCDPISGHTALYWYRQSLGQGLEFLIYFQGNSAPDKSGLPSDRFSAERTGGSVSTLTIQRTQQEDSAVYLCASSLVGTSGNEQFFGPGTRLTVL.

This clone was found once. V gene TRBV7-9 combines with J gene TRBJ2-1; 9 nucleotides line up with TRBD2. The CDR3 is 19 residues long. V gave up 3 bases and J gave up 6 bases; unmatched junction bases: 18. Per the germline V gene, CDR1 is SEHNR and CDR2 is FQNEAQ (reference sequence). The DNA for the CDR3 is TGTGCCAGCAGCTTTGGACTAGCGAGAGTACCGACTGGGGGCAATGAGCAGTTCTTC. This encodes CASSFGLARVPTGGNEQFF.

CDR3 in amino acids: CASNPMTSTQETQYF. DNA for the CDR3: TGTGCCAGCAACCCCATGACTAGTACTCAAGAGACCCAGTACTTC. This chain joins TRBV7-9 and TRBJ2-5; the D gene is possibly TRBD2 (6 bases). CDR3 length equals 15 residues. V lost 7 bases and J 2 bases, leaving 17 bases between the germline ends. The germline V gene has CDR1 SEHNR and CDR2 FQNEAQ (reference sequence).

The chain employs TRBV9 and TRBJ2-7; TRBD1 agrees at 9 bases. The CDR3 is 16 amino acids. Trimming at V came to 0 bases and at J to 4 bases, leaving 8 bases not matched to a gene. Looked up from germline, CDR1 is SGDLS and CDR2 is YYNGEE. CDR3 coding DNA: TGTGCCAGCAGCGTAGATCCTGGGGACAGGGTATACGAGCAGTACTTC. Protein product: CASSVDPGDRVYEQYF.

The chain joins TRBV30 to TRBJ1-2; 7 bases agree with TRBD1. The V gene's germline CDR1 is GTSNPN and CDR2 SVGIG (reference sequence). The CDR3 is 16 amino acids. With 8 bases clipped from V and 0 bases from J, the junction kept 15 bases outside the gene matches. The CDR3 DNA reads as TGTGCCCCCGGGACAGCTATAGCCTTAGCTAACTATGGCTACACCTTC. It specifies CAPGTAIALANYGYTF.

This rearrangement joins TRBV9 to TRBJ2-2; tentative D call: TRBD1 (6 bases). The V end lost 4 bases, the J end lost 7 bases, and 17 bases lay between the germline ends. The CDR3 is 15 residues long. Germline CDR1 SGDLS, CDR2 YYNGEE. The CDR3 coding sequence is TGTGCCAGCAGCTCCACAGGGTCCCCAGTCGGGGAGCTGTTTTTT. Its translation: CASSSTGSPVGELFF.

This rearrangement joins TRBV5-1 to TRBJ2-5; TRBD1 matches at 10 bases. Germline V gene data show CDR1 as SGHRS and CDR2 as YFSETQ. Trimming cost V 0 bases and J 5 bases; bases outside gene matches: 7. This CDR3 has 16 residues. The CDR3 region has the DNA TGCGCCAGCAGCTTGGCCGGGACAGGGGCTGGGGAGACCCAGTACTTC. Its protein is CASSLAGTGAGETQYF.

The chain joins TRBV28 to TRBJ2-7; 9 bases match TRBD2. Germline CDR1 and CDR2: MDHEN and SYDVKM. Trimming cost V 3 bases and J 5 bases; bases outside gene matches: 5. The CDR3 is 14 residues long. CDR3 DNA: TGTGCCAGCAGTTTTAGCGGGAGAAGTCACGAGCAGTACTTC. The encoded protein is CASSFSGRSHEQYF.

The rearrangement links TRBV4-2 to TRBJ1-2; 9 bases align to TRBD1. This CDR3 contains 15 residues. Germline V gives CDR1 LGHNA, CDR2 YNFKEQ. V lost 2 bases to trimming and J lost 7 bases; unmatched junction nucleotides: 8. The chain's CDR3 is CASSQPTGGESGYTF. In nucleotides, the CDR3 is TGTGCCAGCAGCCAACCGACAGGGGGAGAGAGTGGCTACACCTTC.

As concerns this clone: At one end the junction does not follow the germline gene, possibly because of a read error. The CDR3: CASSLSSSRDRDIF. Here the CDR3 DNA reads TGTGCCAGCAGCTTATCCTCGTCCCGGGACAGGGACATCTTC. The chain recombines TRBV7-2 with TRBJ1-2, with TRBD1 identical over 9 bases. Looked up from germline, CDR1 is SGHTA and CDR2 is FQGNSA. The CDR3 is 14 residues long.

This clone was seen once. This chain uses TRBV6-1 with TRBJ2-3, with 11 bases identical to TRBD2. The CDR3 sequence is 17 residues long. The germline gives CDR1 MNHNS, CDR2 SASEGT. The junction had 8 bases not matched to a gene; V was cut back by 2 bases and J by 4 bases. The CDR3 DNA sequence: TGTGCCAGCAGTGAACCCGTAGCGGGGGGGTGGGCAGATACGCAGTATTTT. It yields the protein CASSEPVAGGWADTQYF.

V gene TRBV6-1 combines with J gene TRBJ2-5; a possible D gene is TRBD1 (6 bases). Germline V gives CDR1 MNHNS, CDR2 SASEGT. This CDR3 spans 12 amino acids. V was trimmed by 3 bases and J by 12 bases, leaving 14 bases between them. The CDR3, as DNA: TGTGCCAGCAGTGAGGACAGTCGAGGGGAGTACTTC. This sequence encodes CASSEDSRGEYF.

CDR3 in amino acids: CASSPDRGRPTNYGYTF. Here the CDR3 DNA reads TGTGCCAGCAGCCCCGACAGGGGGCGACCCACTAACTATGGCTACACCTTC. This rearrangement joins TRBV11-2 to TRBJ1-2, with 10 bases fitting TRBD1. The CDR3 has 17 residues. Trimming took 5 bases from V and 0 from J; bases not matched to a gene: 9. Germline assignment: CDR1 SGHAT and CDR2 FQNNGV.